These 17 T cell receptor beta chains were all obtained from the same sample, sequenced in a study of identical twins. TCRdb processed the 5' RACE reads anew with MiXCR; each CDR3 protein has one entry. The sample includes 350,000 or so distinct CDR3 sequences, roughly 10% of them seen just once. The sequencing sample was made of naive T cells sorted from blood. These receptors were taken from a woman aged 45 to 65 in good health.

V usage is TRBV10-3 and J usage is TRBJ2-6; D ambiguous. The ends were cut back, 4 bases at V and 2 bases at J, with 12 bases in the middle. Per the germline V gene, CDR1 is ENHRY and CDR2 is SYGVKD. The CDR3 has 16 residues. The CDR3 DNA reads as TGTGCCATCAGTGCCATACGCAAGACTGGGGCCAACGTCCTGACTTTC. Its translation is CAISAIRKTGANVLTF.

This clonotype showed up many times. The chain is built from TRBV24-1 and TRBJ2-2; TRBD1 agrees at 7 bases. Trimming cost V 3 bases and J 1 base; bases outside gene matches: 7. The CDR3 length is 17 residues. Germline V lookup: CDR1 KGHDR, CDR2 SFDVKD. The CDR3 nucleotides read TGTGCCACCAGTGATCCCCGGACAGGCTTGAACACCGGGGAGCTGTTTTTT. Its protein product is CATSDPRTGLNTGELFF.

This clonotype was counted a few times. The rearrangement joins TRBV28 to TRBJ2-1; no reliable D call. Between the trimmed V and J ends, which lost 4 bases and 8 bases, there was a span of 15 bases. Germline CDR1 MDHEN, CDR2 SYDVKM. This CDR3 is 14 amino acids long. The CDR3, as DNA: TGTGCCAGCAGTTCGTTGTTACAACACGATGAGCAGTTCTTC. It yields the protein CASSSLLQHDEQFF.

This clonotype was detected ten times or more. The chain has TRBV5-6 and TRBJ2-1, with TRBD1 as a possible D gene (6 bases). Trimming took off 4 bases at V and 4 bases at J, with 15 bases between the two ends. The CDR3 extends over 15 amino acids. Looked up from germline, CDR1 is SGHDT and CDR2 is YYEEEE. CDR3 sequence: CASSIRDMGYNEQFF. CDR3 DNA: TGTGCCAGCAGCATCCGGGACATGGGATACAATGAGCAGTTCTTC.

The sample holds many counts of this clonotype. The chain is built from TRBV10-3 and TRBJ2-3; TRBD2 matches 10 bases. Germline loops: CDR1 ENHRY, CDR2 SYGVKD. The CDR3 sequence is 15 residues long. J gave up 5 bases and V 6 bases, and 8 bases lay outside the gene matches. CDR3 sequence (DNA): TGTGCCATCAGCCTATTAGCGGGAGGAGGAGATACGCAGTATTTT. This gives the protein CAISLLAGGGDTQYF.

The chain joins TRBV29-1 to TRBJ2-7, with TRBD2 matching over 10 bases. The length of the CDR3 is 15 residues. V lost 4 bases to trimming and J lost 7 bases; unmatched junction nucleotides: 13. Per the germline V gene, CDR1 is SQVTM and CDR2 is ANQGSEA. The CDR3 coding sequence is TGCAGCGTTGGTCGAGCGGGAGGGCCACGTTGGGAGCAGTACTTC. Encoded protein: CSVGRAGGPRWEQYF.

This chain uses TRBV5-1 with TRBJ2-1; 12 bases are shared with TRBD2. The V gene end was trimmed by 0 bases and the J gene end by 1 base; junction bases not matched to a gene: 5. Germline values: CDR1 SGHRS, CDR2 YFSETQ. The length of the CDR3 is 18 residues. This chain's CDR3 is CASSLGLAGANSYNEQFF. The CDR3 region has the DNA TGCGCCAGCAGCTTGGGACTAGCGGGGGCTAATTCCTACAATGAGCAGTTCTTC.

This clonotype was seen many times. The chain combines TRBV28 with TRBJ2-1; weak D call: TRBD2 (6 bases). Germline CDR1 reads MDHEN; CDR2 reads SYDVKM. V lost 5 bases and J lost 2, with 13 bases in between. CDR3 length equals 15 residues. The CDR3 loop reads CASSPPTRPYNEQFF. CDR3 nucleotide sequence: TGTGCCAGCAGTCCACCGACTAGACCCTACAATGAGCAGTTCTTC.

This clonotype appeared many times. The V gene is TRBV12-3 or TRBV12-4, the J gene TRBJ2-1; possibly TRBD2 for D (5 bases). This CDR3 has 16 residues. Deletions cut 2 bases from V and 6 bases from J, with 17 bases between. The CDR3 spells CASSLRQAGPSNEQFF. As DNA, the CDR3 is TGTGCCAGCAGTTTACGCCAGGCGGGTCCCTCCAATGAGCAGTTCTTC.

V usage is TRBV27 and J usage is TRBJ2-7; tentative D call: TRBD1 (6 bases). V lost 3 bases to trimming and J lost 4 bases, with 13 bases between them. The length of the CDR3 is 14 residues. Germline-derived CDR1 and CDR2 are MNHEY and SMNVEV (reference sequence). The CDR3 bases are TGTGCCAGCAGTTTGGGACACGGGTGGTACGAGCAGTACTTC. Protein sequence: CASSLGHGWYEQYF.

The V gene is TRBV6-2 or TRBV6-3, the J gene TRBJ2-1; 13 bases are shared with TRBD2. The CDR3 runs to 16 residues. CDR1 and CDR2 (germline): MNHEY, SVGEGT. With V trimmed by 5 bases and J by 9 bases, 10 bases remained unmatched. The CDR3 sequence is CASSGRLAGGRSEQFF. The CDR3 DNA reads TGTGCCAGCAGTGGCCGACTAGCGGGAGGTAGAAGTGAGCAGTTCTTC.

This clonotype was observed many times. The chain is built from TRBV7-9 and TRBJ2-1, with D maybe TRBD2 (6 bases). The CDR3 spans 16 residues. The V gene lost 1 base and the J gene lost 7 bases, with 17 bases spanning the gap. CDR1 is SEHNR and CDR2 is FQNEAQ in the germline V gene (reference sequence). CDR3 in amino acids: CASSLGAGIVMNEQFF. Here the CDR3 DNA reads TGTGCCAGCAGCTTAGGTGCGGGGATCGTAATGAATGAGCAGTTCTTC.

This clonotype was observed a handful of times. V usage is TRBV3-1 and J usage is TRBJ2-7; D possibly matches TRBD1 or TRBD2 (5 bases each). In germline, CDR1 is LGHDT, CDR2 YNNKEL (reference sequence). Trimming left V 3 bases short and J 3 bases short, with 15 bases between. This CDR3 comprises 15 residues. CDR3 protein: CASSQSEGIFYEQYF. The CDR3 region has the DNA TGTGCCAGCAGCCAGAGTGAGGGGATCTTCTACGAGCAGTACTTC.

This clonotype has only a few counts. The rearrangement joins TRBV5-1 to TRBJ2-7; D gene ambiguous. The CDR3 runs to 13 residues. The V gene's germline CDR1 is SGHRS and CDR2 YFSETQ. With 4 bases removed from V and 0 bases from J, the gap between germline ends came to 8 bases. The CDR3 sequence: CASSRLGSYEQYF. CDR3 coding DNA: TGCGCCAGCAGCCGACTCGGCTCCTACGAGCAGTACTTC. Variable domain in full (rest from reference TRBV5-1 and TRBJ2-7): KAGVTQTPRYLIKTRGQQVTLSCSPISGHRSVSWYQQTPGQGLQFLFEYFSETQRNKGNFPGRFSGRQFSNSRSEMNVSTLELGDSALYLCASSRLGSYEQYFGPGTRLTVT.

The genes are TRBV10-3 and TRBJ1-6; D is perhaps TRBD1 (6 bases). Trimming took 7 bases from V and 8 from J, leaving 12 bases between them. Germline V gene lookup returns CDR1 ENHRY and CDR2 SYGVKD. This CDR3 has 13 residues. The CDR3 sequence: CAIKNRADSPLHF. DNA for the CDR3: TGTGCCATCAAGAACAGGGCGGATTCACCCCTCCACTTT.

This clonotype was seen only a few times. The chain uses TRBV6-1 and TRBJ1-6, with D uncertain. From germline, CDR1 is MNHNS and CDR2 SASEGT. V was cut by 5 bases and J by 8 bases, with 16 bases left in between. The CDR3 contains 15 residues. The CDR3 spells CASSTPWKTYSPLHF. The CDR3 DNA reads as TGTGCCAGCAGTACCCCTTGGAAGACGTATTCACCCCTCCACTTT.

This rearrangement joins TRBV12-3 or TRBV12-4 to TRBJ1-4; weak D call: TRBD1 (6 bases). The CDR3 loop spans 14 amino acids. Trimming removed 3 bases from V and 12 bases from J, with 17 bases in between. The chain's CDR3 is CASSFGPGEPELFF. Written as DNA, the CDR3 is TGTGCCAGCAGTTTTGGGCCAGGGGAGCCAGAACTGTTTTTT.